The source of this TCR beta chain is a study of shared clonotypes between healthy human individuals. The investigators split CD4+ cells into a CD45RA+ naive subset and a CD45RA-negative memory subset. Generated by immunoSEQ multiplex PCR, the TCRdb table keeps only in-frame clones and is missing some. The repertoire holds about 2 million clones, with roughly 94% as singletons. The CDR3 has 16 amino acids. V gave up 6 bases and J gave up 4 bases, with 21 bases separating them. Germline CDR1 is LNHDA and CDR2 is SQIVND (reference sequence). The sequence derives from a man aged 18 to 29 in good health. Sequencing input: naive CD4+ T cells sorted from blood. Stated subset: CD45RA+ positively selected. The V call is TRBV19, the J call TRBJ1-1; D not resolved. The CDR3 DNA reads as TGTGCCAGTAGCCCCATACTTCGTCAGCCTTCCACTGAAGCTTTCTTT. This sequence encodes CASSPILRQPSTEAFF.